A selection of T cell receptor beta chains follows, all from one sample in a study of regulatory T cells in long-lasting Graves disease. TCRdb re-called the multiplex PCR reads with MiXCR, one entry per CDR3 protein. The table lists 650,000 to 700,000 distinct CDR3 sequences, about 32% of them singletons. Sequences were derived from peripheral blood mononuclear cells (PBMCs), sampled when the disease was refractory, from a patient treated with antithyroid drugs. Receptors originate from a female donor with Graves disease. The CDR3 runs from the conserved cysteine through the conserved F or W. The order of the fields is V gene, CDR3 protein.

>TRBV30
CAYRGYGYTF
>TRBV28
CASSLRNYRGGNEKLFF
>TRBV5-1
CASSPDPRTEAFF
>TRBV5-1
CASSLGWGTAYEQYF
>TRBV29-1
CSVVSGVSFDEQYF
>TRBV14
CASSQELGGKAFF
>TRBV7-6
CASSSPAGTGGEQYF
>TRBV19
CASSYQKRTEAFF
>TRBV20-1
CSAQSPRGPQHF
>TRBV2
CASTRGFQETQYF
>TRBV29-1
CAWGQGPYEQYF
>TRBV11-2
CASSPEPAGSSGYTF
>TRBV3-1
CASSQGGGTPQHF
>TRBV5-1
CASSPGAGALNTEAFF
>TRBV12-5
CASGPTGTGLHEQYF
>TRBV12-3/TRBV12-4
CASSLHSGKNEKLFF
>TRBV30
CAWSVGQGETEAFF
>TRBV19
CASSIVRYRGGRGQPQHF
>TRBV7-9
CASSSDRGQVKWEAFF
>TRBV20-1
CSALNLTSGRPYEQYF
>TRBV7-8
CASSPGYTNEKLFF
>TRBV2
CASRARQGAPVSEAFF
>TRBV12-3/TRBV12-4
CASSPRTGTEMGYTF
>TRBV12-3/TRBV12-4
CASSLKGAAEAFF
>TRBV11-3
CASSRRGGRDYEQYF
>TRBV7-9
CASSDADRPSGNTIYF
>TRBV6-1
CASSDPQLGVRYTEAFF
>TRBV20-1
CSARGAQPQHF
>TRBV2
CASSPGLSNRPQHF
>TRBV20-1
CSANRAREQYF
>TRBV2
CASSEADENTGELFF
>TRBV6-1
CASKRGYNTGELFF
>TRBV28
CASSSARGRNQPQHF
>TRBV6-5
CASSYSQKNEAFF
>TRBV11-2
CASSLRGSGSGQPQHF
>TRBV7-3
CASSTGPNPAYEQYF
>TRBV9
CASSQRDLRGGETQYF